The 27 T cell receptor beta chains listed next were all sequenced from one sample in a study of cytomegalovirus exposure and HLA in healthy donors. TCRdb's copy holds only in-frame clones and misses some; the assay was immunoSEQ multiplex PCR. Of tens of thousands of clones detected, 90% to 95% appear once; the ten largest clones hold less than 4.5%. The sample comprised PBMCs. The receptors here all came from a man aged 18 to 30 in good health and CMV-seropositive.

This chain links TRBV7-3 with TRBJ2-3; maybe TRBD2 (5 bases). Germline loops: CDR1 SGHTA, CDR2 FQGTGA. The CDR3 has 16 amino acids. V lost 5 bases to trimming and J lost 2 bases, with 17 bases between them. The CDR3 DNA follows: TGTGCCAGCAGCCAAGCGGCTACCCTGTCCACAGATACGCAGTATTTT. It is translated as CASSQAATLSTDTQYF.

The rearrangement links TRBV5-4 to TRBJ2-1, with 9 positions matching TRBD2. The germline gives CDR1 SGHNT, CDR2 YYREEE (reference sequence). Trimming removed 4 bases from V and 2 bases from J; junction bases left unmatched: 7. CDR3 length: 16 amino acids. CDR3 sequence: CASSPLAGATYNEQFF. The CDR3 region has the DNA TGTGCCAGCAGCCCATTAGCGGGAGCTACCTACAATGAGCAGTTCTTC.

V is TRBV30 and J is TRBJ1-3, with D possibly matching TRBD1 (6 bases). Germline V gives CDR1 GTSNPN, CDR2 SVGIG (reference sequence). Trimming stripped 3 bases from V and 3 bases from J, with 12 bases between. This CDR3 spans 14 amino acids. The CDR3 DNA reads as TGTGCCTGGAGAATTACAGGGAGTGGAAACACCATATATTTT. It encodes CAWRITGSGNTIYF.

The chain joins TRBV6-5 to TRBJ2-7, with 7 nucleotides matching TRBD2. With V trimmed by 5 bases and J by 0 bases, 1 base remained unmatched. The germline V gene has CDR1 MNHEY and CDR2 SVGAGI. The CDR3 covers 13 residues. The CDR3 region has the DNA TGTGCCAGCAGTAGCGGGGCCTCCTACGAGCAGTACTTC. Its translation: CASSSGASYEQYF.

The V call is TRBV27, the J call TRBJ2-1, with 8 bases matching TRBD2. CDR1 is MNHEY and CDR2 is SMNVEV in the germline V gene (reference sequence). The CDR3 contains 18 residues. Trimming cost V 0 bases and J 7 bases; bases outside gene matches: 14. The CDR3 here is CASSLSRGASSIVNEQFF. Here the CDR3 DNA reads TGTGCCAGCAGTTTATCGCGGGGGGCCTCCTCGATAGTAAATGAGCAGTTCTTC.

V gene TRBV21-1 combines with J gene TRBJ2-1; no check of the table's D call, TRBD2, against the DNA was made. TRBV21-1 is a pseudogene segment. The CDR3 has 19 residues. CDR3 in amino acids: CASSKVSRLAIVGYNEQFF. In nucleotides, the CDR3 is TGTGCCAGCAGCAAAGTGTCCCGACTAGCAATAGTGGGGTACAATGAGCAGTTCTTC.

The chain carries TRBV7-8 and TRBJ2-7; D uncertain. In germline, CDR1 is SGHVS, CDR2 FQNEAQ. The V and J ends lost 0 bases and 0 bases respectively, with 12 bases between them. The CDR3 has 16 amino acids. This chain's CDR3 is CASSLAPGPSSYEQYF. The CDR3 nucleotides read TGTGCCAGCAGCTTAGCCCCAGGCCCAAGCTCCTACGAGCAGTACTTC.

This sequence joins TRBV28 and TRBJ2-3; tentatively, D is TRBD2 (5 bases). The CDR3 loop spans 13 amino acids. Germline values: CDR1 MDHEN, CDR2 SYDVKM. V was cut by 8 bases and J by 5 bases, with 14 bases left in between. CDR3 nucleotide sequence: TGTGCCAGCCTAGCCCCCGAAGGAGATACGCAGTATTTT. It is translated as CASLAPEGDTQYF.

This chain joins TRBV19 and TRBJ2-6; D perhaps matches TRBD2 (7 bases). Germline assignment: CDR1 LNHDA and CDR2 SQIVND (reference sequence). Between the trimmed V and J ends, which lost 7 bases and 0 bases, there was a span of 19 bases. The CDR3 extends over 18 amino acids. The CDR3 sequence is CASIGVGGLSSGANVLTF. The CDR3 DNA is TGTGCCAGTATTGGGGTCGGGGGGCTTAGCTCTGGGGCCAACGTCCTGACTTTC. The full variable domain, with the rest looked up from reference TRBV19 and TRBJ2-6, is DGGITQSPKYLFRKEGQNVTLSCEQNLNHDAMYWYRQDPGQGLRLIYYSQIVNDFQKGDIAEGYSVSREKKESFPLTVTSAQKNPTAFYLCASIGVGGLSSGANVLTFGAGSRLTVL.

This clone appeared once. The rearrangement links TRBV27 to TRBJ2-1; the match to TRBD1 covers 8 bases. This CDR3 is built from 16 residues. Germline trimming cut 6 bases from V and 1 base from J; bases unmatched to any gene: 8. Germline CDR1 reads MNHEY; CDR2 reads SMNVEV (reference sequence). In DNA, the CDR3 is TGTGCCAGCAGAGACAGGGGAATAATTTCCTACAATGAGCAGTTCTTC. Translated: CASRDRGIISYNEQFF.

This clone was observed once. The chain links TRBV11-2 to TRBJ2-1; possibly TRBD2 for D (5 bases). The V gene lost 3 bases and the J gene lost 7 bases, with 16 bases spanning the gap. Germline-derived CDR1 and CDR2 are SGHAT and FQNNGV. The CDR3 contains 15 residues. CDR3 bases: TGTGCCAGCAGCTTTCCCGAGGGATCTGGGAATGAGCAGTTCTTC. Translated, it gives CASSFPEGSGNEQFF. The full variable domain, rest sourced from reference TRBV11-2 and TRBJ2-1, is EAGVAQSPRYKIIEKRQSVAFWCNPISGHATLYWYQQILGQGPKLLIQFQNNGVVDDSQLPKDRFSAERLKGVDSTLKIQPAKLEDSAVYLCASSFPEGSGNEQFFGPGTRLTVL.

The chain carries TRBV30 and TRBJ2-6; D remains ambiguous. V dropped 2 bases and J dropped 2 bases, with 10 bases sitting between them. The CDR3 is made up of 15 amino acids. Per the germline V gene, CDR1 is GTSNPN and CDR2 is SVGIG (reference sequence). The CDR3 sequence is CAWSSPVTGANVLTF. The CDR3 nucleotides are TGTGCCTGGAGTTCCCCGGTGACTGGGGCCAACGTCCTGACTTTC.

The V call is TRBV7-9, the J call TRBJ2-7; a possible D gene is TRBD2 (5 bases). Germline loops: CDR1 SEHNR, CDR2 FQNEAQ (reference sequence). The CDR3 is 14 residues long. Trimming took 7 bases from V and 4 from J, leaving 17 bases between them. Here the CDR3 reads CASIPDGDRYEQYF. CDR3 DNA sequence: TGTGCCAGCATACCGGACGGGGATAGATACGAGCAGTACTTC. Combining the CDR3 with reference TRBV7-9 and TRBJ2-7 gives the whole variable domain DTGVSQNPRHKITKRGQNVTFRCDPISEHNRLYWYRQTLGQGPEFLTYFQNEAQLEKSRLLSDRFSAERPKGSFSTLEIQRTEQGDSAMYLCASIPDGDRYEQYFGPGTRLTVT.

The chain employs TRBV4-3 and TRBJ2-5; 14 bases map to TRBD2. CDR3 length: 18 amino acids. V lost 4 bases to trimming and J lost 4 bases; unmatched junction nucleotides: 11. Germline-derived CDR1 and CDR2 are LGHNA and YSLEER. The CDR3 DNA reads as TGCGCCAGCAGCCCCGGACTGACTAGCGGGAGGGCCGCAGAGACCCAGTACTTC. As protein: CASSPGLTSGRAAETQYF.

This chain joins TRBV5-1 and TRBJ2-7; 7 bases are shared with TRBD1. Germline CDR1 SGHRS, CDR2 YFSETQ. This CDR3 has 14 amino acids. Germline trimming cut 1 base from V and 4 bases from J; bases unmatched to any gene: 5. The CDR3: CASSLITGAYEQYF. CDR3 nucleotides: TGCGCCAGCAGCTTGATAACAGGGGCTTACGAGCAGTACTTC.

The chain is built from TRBV7-2 and TRBJ2-5, with D possibly TRBD2 on 5 matching bases. CDR1 is SGHTA, CDR2 FQGNSA, per germline. V was trimmed by 3 bases and J by 3 bases, leaving 8 bases between them. The CDR3 covers 13 residues. DNA for the CDR3: TGTGCCAGCAGCTTCAAGGGAGAAGAGACCCAGTACTTC. Protein: CASSFKGEETQYF.

V gene TRBV5-4 combines with J gene TRBJ2-6, with D maybe TRBD1 (5 bases). Looked up from germline, CDR1 is SGHNT and CDR2 is YYREEE (reference sequence). Trimming removed 3 bases at V and 1 base at J, with 8 bases between. The length of the CDR3 is 15 residues. As DNA, the CDR3 is TGTGCCAGCAGCTACTCAGGGTCTGGGGCCAACGTCCTGACTTTC. Translated, it gives CASSYSGSGANVLTF.

The V call is TRBV6-5, the J call TRBJ1-1, with a tentative D call TRBD1 (5 bases). Trimming cost V 6 bases and J 3 bases, with 11 bases left between them. Germline loops: CDR1 MNHEY, CDR2 SVGAGI. The CDR3 has 13 amino acids. CDR3 sequence: CASRRQRDTEAFF. The CDR3, as DNA: TGTGCCAGCAGGAGACAGAGAGACACTGAAGCTTTCTTT.

The genes are TRBV4-3 and TRBJ2-1; TRBD2 matches 14 bases. Germline trimming cut 4 bases from V and 3 bases from J; bases unmatched to any gene: 11. The length of the CDR3 is 19 residues. The germline gives CDR1 LGHNA, CDR2 YSLEER. The CDR3 nucleotides read TGCGCCAGCAGCCCTGGGACCCTGGGACTAGCGGGAGTCTACAATGAGCAGTTCTTC. It is translated as CASSPGTLGLAGVYNEQFF.

The chain uses TRBV28 and TRBJ2-3, with D possibly TRBD2 on 5 matching bases. Trimming shortened V by 3 bases and J by 0 bases, and 10 bases separated the two germline ends. Germline V gene data show CDR1 as MDHEN and CDR2 as SYDVKM. This CDR3 region has 15 residues. Here the CDR3 DNA reads TGTGCCAGCAGTTTTCGCGGGCTTAGCACAGATACGCAGTATTTT. Translating it yields CASSFRGLSTDTQYF.

The chain links TRBV6-4 to TRBJ1-5; 12 bases align to TRBD1. The ends lost 2 bases at V and 7 bases at J; junction bases unmatched: 3. The CDR3 covers 15 residues. Germline CDR1 reads MRHNA; CDR2 reads SNTAGT. The CDR3, as DNA: TGTGCCAGCAGTGACGGGACAGGGGGCGACCAGCCCCAGCATTTT. This gives the protein CASSDGTGGDQPQHF.

The chain has TRBV28 and TRBJ2-7; 11 bases match TRBD2. Unmatched junction bases numbered 13, after V lost 6 bases and J lost 3 bases. CDR3 size: 17 residues. Per germline, CDR1 MDHEN and CDR2 SYDVKM. As DNA, the CDR3 is TGTGCCAGCAGAGCCAGGTCCCCGGGACTAGCGGTCTACGAGCAGTACTTC. Its translation: CASRARSPGLAVYEQYF.

The rearrangement uses TRBV10-3 and TRBJ2-2; D not resolved. The germline V and J ends were trimmed by 7 bases and 1 base, with 13 bases remaining between them. This CDR3 contains 15 residues. Germline loops: CDR1 ENHRY, CDR2 SYGVKD. The CDR3 sequence: CAIKDRQENTGELFF. DNA for the CDR3: TGTGCCATCAAAGATCGGCAGGAGAACACCGGGGAGCTGTTTTTT.

V and J are TRBV7-9 and TRBJ1-2; 9 bases line up with TRBD1. This CDR3 contains 16 residues. Germline assignment: CDR1 SEHNR and CDR2 FQNEAQ (reference sequence). With V trimmed by 5 bases and J by 5 bases, 12 bases remained unmatched. The CDR3 sequence is CASSPDRDRVIYGYTF. The CDR3 region has the DNA TGTGCCAGCAGCCCTGATAGGGACAGGGTTATTTATGGCTACACCTTC.

This chain uses TRBV21-1 with TRBJ2-7; the table's D call of TRBD1 was not tested on the DNA. TRBV21-1 is a pseudogene locus. CDR3 length: 20 amino acids. This CDR3 is CASSKGGAGTGDFPHYEQYF. CDR3 DNA: TGTGCCAGCAGCAAAGGGGGGGCCGGGACAGGGGATTTCCCCCACTACGAGCAGTACTTC.

The V and J genes are TRBV5-1 and TRBJ2-3, with unresolved D. There are 16 residues in the CDR3. The V gene lost 4 bases and the J gene lost 2 bases, with 17 bases spanning the gap. Germline values: CDR1 SGHRS, CDR2 YFSETQ. CDR3 nucleotide sequence: TGCGCCAGCAGCCTGACACCTCTTGTACTCACAGATACGCAGTATTTT. Protein: CASSLTPLVLTDTQYF. The full variable domain, its missing parts supplied by reference TRBV5-1 and TRBJ2-3, is KAGVTQTPRYLIKTRGQQVTLSCSPISGHRSVSWYQQTPGQGLQFLFEYFSETQRNKGNFPGRFSGRQFSNSRSEMNVSTLELGDSALYLCASSLTPLVLTDTQYFGPGTRLTVL.

The J gene is TRBJ2-7, the V gene TRBV7-9; 7 nucleotides align to TRBD2. Germline CDR1 SEHNR, CDR2 FQNEAQ (reference sequence). The CDR3 consists of 15 residues. The V and J ends lost 5 bases and 5 bases, in that order; junction bases with no gene match: 12. DNA of the CDR3: TGTGCCAGCAGCCTCGACCCGCGGGAGCGCCACGAGCAGTACTTC. Translated: CASSLDPRERHEQYF.